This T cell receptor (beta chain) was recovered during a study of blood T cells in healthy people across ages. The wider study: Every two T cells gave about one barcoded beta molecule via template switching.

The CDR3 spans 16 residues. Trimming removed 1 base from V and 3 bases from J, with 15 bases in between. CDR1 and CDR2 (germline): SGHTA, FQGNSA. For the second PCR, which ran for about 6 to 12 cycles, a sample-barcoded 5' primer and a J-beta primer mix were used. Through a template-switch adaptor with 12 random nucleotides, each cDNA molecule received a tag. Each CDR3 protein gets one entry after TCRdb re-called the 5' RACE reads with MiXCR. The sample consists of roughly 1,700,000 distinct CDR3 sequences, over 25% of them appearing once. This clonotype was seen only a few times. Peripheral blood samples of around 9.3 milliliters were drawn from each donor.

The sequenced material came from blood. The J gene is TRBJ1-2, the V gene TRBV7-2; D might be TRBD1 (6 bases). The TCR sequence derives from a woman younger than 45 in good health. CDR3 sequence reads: CASSLDYRALDYGYTF. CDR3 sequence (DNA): TGTGCCAGCAGCTTAGACTACAGGGCACTGGACTATGGCTACACCTTC.